This T cell receptor (beta chain) comes out of a study of tumor-infiltrating lymphocytes in localized non-small cell lung cancer. Overall study findings and caveats: Compared with uninvolved lung, tumors showed higher T cell infiltration by TCRbeta sequencing.

The assay was immunoSEQ multiplex PCR, and TCRdb's table has in-frame clones only and misses some. The sample consists of approximately 13,000 clones, 70% to 80% of them appearing once. V gave up 2 bases and J gave up 7 bases, with 12 bases separating them. The germline V gene has CDR1 SGHTA and CDR2 FQGNSA. The CDR3 is 13 amino acids. Comments on this clone: Its antigen is unknown.

The chain has TRBV7-2 and TRBJ2-7; perhaps TRBD2 as D (6 bases). Material for sequencing was lung tumor tissue. The sequence derives from a human donor with non-small cell lung cancer. CDR3 DNA sequence: TGTGCCAGCAGCTTATATTCTGGGGGGGAGCAGTACTTC. Its translation is CASSLYSGGEQYF.